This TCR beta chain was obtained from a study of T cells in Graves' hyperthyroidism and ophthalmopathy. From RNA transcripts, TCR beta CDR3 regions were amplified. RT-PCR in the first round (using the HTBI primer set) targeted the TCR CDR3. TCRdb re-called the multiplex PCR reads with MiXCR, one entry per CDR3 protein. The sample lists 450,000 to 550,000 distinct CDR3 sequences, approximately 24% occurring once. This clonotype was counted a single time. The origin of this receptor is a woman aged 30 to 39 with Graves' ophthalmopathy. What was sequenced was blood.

The CDR3 loop is CASSPAVSDYGYTF. The CDR3 nucleotides are TGTGCCAGCTCACCCGCGGTTTCGGACTATGGCTACACCTTC. The chain uses TRBV18 and TRBJ1-2; D gene ambiguous. The CDR3 loop spans 14 amino acids. With 3 bases removed from V and 3 bases from J, the gap between germline ends came to 11 bases. Germline assignment: CDR1 KGHSH and CDR2 LQKENI. The full variable domain, in which reference TRBV18 and TRBJ1-2 provide the parts outside the CDR3, is NAGVMQNPRHLVRRRGQEARLRCSPMKGHSHVYWYRQLPEEGLKFMVYLQKENIIDESGMPKERFSAEFPKEGPSILRIQQVVRGDSAAYFCASSPAVSDYGYTFGSGTRLTVV.